These 16 T cell receptor beta chains came from one sample sequenced in a study of cytomegalovirus exposure and HLA in healthy donors. A multiplex PCR was run with 60 Vbeta primers and 13 Jbeta primers. Sequencing used immunoSEQ multiplex PCR; TCRdb keeps in-frame clones, though not all of them. The sample contains more than 95,000 clones, about 70% of which appear only once. Sequenced sample: PBMCs. These receptors came from a female donor in good health and CMV-seropositive.

V is TRBV7-8 and J is TRBJ2-3; 14 bases line up with TRBD2. This CDR3 contains 16 residues. With 5 bases clipped from V and 4 bases from J, the junction kept 5 bases outside the gene matches. Germline-derived CDR1 and CDR2 are SGHVS and FQNEAQ. Here the CDR3 reads CASSKRLAGGPDTQYF. In DNA form, the CDR3 reads TGTGCCAGCAGCAAAAGACTAGCGGGAGGGCCAGATACGCAGTATTTT.

V usage is TRBV5-1 and J usage is TRBJ1-1; D uncertain. Germline V gene data show CDR1 as SGHRS and CDR2 as YFSETQ. The V gene lost 5 bases and the J gene lost 3 bases, with 11 bases spanning the gap. This CDR3 is built from 13 residues. The CDR3 reads CASSSLGDTEAFF. CDR3 nucleotides: TGCGCCAGCAGTTCCCTCGGGGACACTGAAGCTTTCTTT. The whole variable domain, remainder taken from reference TRBV5-1 and TRBJ1-1, is KAGVTQTPRYLIKTRGQQVTLSCSPISGHRSVSWYQQTPGQGLQFLFEYFSETQRNKGNFPGRFSGRQFSNSRSEMNVSTLELGDSALYLCASSSLGDTEAFFGQGTRLTVV.

The CDR3 DNA follows: TGTGCCAGCAGCTTAGGACTAGCGGGGGGGCAAGAGACCCAGTACTTC. This sequence encodes CASSLGLAGGQETQYF. This chain links TRBV7-9 with TRBJ2-5; TRBD2 agrees at 14 bases. Germline CDR1 SEHNR, CDR2 FQNEAQ (reference sequence). The CDR3 loop spans 16 amino acids. J lost 2 bases, V lost 1 base, and 0 bases had no gene match.

With respect to this clone: Other DNA sequences from this sample encode an identical CDR3 as well. The chain couples TRBV7-8 to TRBJ1-1; possible D gene TRBD1, 5 bases. The CDR3 is made up of 13 amino acids. From germline, CDR1 is SGHVS and CDR2 FQNEAQ. The germline V and J ends were trimmed by 2 bases and 2 bases, with 6 bases remaining between them. CDR3 nucleotides: TGTGCCAGCAGCTTAAGGACAAACACTGAAGCTTTCTTT. Its translation is CASSLRTNTEAFF.

The chain uses TRBV4-1 and TRBJ2-1; D gene unclear. From germline, CDR1 is MGHRA and CDR2 YSYEKL. The ends were cut back, 3 bases at V and 1 base at J, with 10 bases in the middle. The CDR3 runs to 15 residues. CDR3: CASSHSLVSYNEQFF. CDR3 bases: TGCGCCAGCAGCCATAGTCTAGTTTCCTACAATGAGCAGTTCTTC.

J is TRBJ1-2 and V is TRBV30; 8 bases fit TRBD1. The CDR3 length is 15 residues. The junction had 12 bases not matched to a gene; V was cut back by 4 bases and J by 5 bases. Germline values: CDR1 GTSNPN, CDR2 SVGIG (reference sequence). In DNA, the CDR3 is TGTGCCTGGAAAGTAGGTCTACAGGGGGGTTATGGCTACACCTTC. This sequence encodes CAWKVGLQGGYGYTF.

The CDR3 DNA reads as TGCGCCAGCAGCTTGAGTCTAGCGGCCTCCTACGAGCAGTACTTC. Its translation: CASSLSLAASYEQYF. This rearrangement joins TRBV5-1 to TRBJ2-7; TRBD2 aligns across 7 bases. V was pared by 1 base and J by 0 bases, with 4 bases of the junction left unmatched. This CDR3 has 15 residues. Germline lookup yields CDR1 SGHRS and CDR2 YFSETQ. The variable domain in full, completed from reference TRBV5-1 and TRBJ2-7, reads KAGVTQTPRYLIKTRGQQVTLSCSPISGHRSVSWYQQTPGQGLQFLFEYFSETQRNKGNFPGRFSGRQFSNSRSEMNVSTLELGDSALYLCASSLSLAASYEQYFGPGTRLTVT.

This clone was counted a single time. One end of the junction varies from germline; a read error may be responsible. The V and J genes are TRBV7-2 and TRBJ1-1; 9 bases map to TRBD1. This CDR3 is built from 14 residues. CDR1 and CDR2 (germline): SGHTA, FQGNSA. The CDR3: CASRLGTGYTEAFF. CDR3 DNA: TGTGCCAGCAGATTAGGGACAGGGTACACTGAAGCTTTCTTT.

With regard to this clone: At one boundary the junction diverges from the germline segment, which might be a read error. The V and J genes are TRBV7-7 and TRBJ1-6; 8 bases fit TRBD1. This CDR3 has 18 residues. In germline, CDR1 is SSHAT, CDR2 FNYEAQ (reference sequence). Here the CDR3 DNA reads TGTGCTAGCAGCTTAGCCAGGGGGCGAACGTTACGAGATTCACCCCTCCACTTT. Translating gives CASSLARGRTLRDSPLHF.

This clone was seen only a few times. The chain is built from TRBV25-1 and TRBJ1-1; TRBD1 is a possible D gene (5 bases). The germline V gene encodes CDR1 MGHDK and CDR2 SYGVNS. The CDR3 sequence is 15 residues long. Trimming took off 2 bases at V and 6 bases at J, with 16 bases between the two ends. The CDR3 coding sequence is TGTGCCAGCAGTGAAAGGGGCAATGGCTTTTCTGAAGCTTTCTTT. Its protein is CASSERGNGFSEAFF.

The chain uses TRBV27 and TRBJ2-2, with 8 positions matching TRBD1. CDR3 length equals 14 residues. V gave up 1 base and J gave up 9 bases; unmatched junction bases: 4. Germline CDR1 reads MNHEY; CDR2 reads SMNVEV (reference sequence). The CDR3 spells CASSLWTGTRELFF. Here the CDR3 DNA reads TGTGCCAGCAGTTTATGGACAGGGACCCGGGAGCTGTTTTTT.

The chain joins TRBV2 to TRBJ1-5; TRBD1 matches at 10 bases. V shed 8 bases and J 8 bases; nucleotides not matched to a gene: 9. Germline V gene data show CDR1 as SNHLY and CDR2 as FYNNEI. The CDR3 is made up of 14 amino acids. The CDR3 region is CASSKDRGIKPQHF. The CDR3 bases are TGTGCCAGCTCGAAGGACAGGGGGATAAAGCCCCAGCATTTT.

This clone was seen once. This sequence joins TRBV2 and TRBJ1-1; D may be TRBD1 (5 bases). CDR1 and CDR2 from the germline V gene are SNHLY and FYNNEI. The V end lost 9 bases, the J end lost 0 bases, and 14 bases lay between the germline ends. The CDR3 length is 14 residues. CDR3 in amino acids: CARGQGVLNTEAFF. CDR3 sequence (DNA): TGTGCCAGGGGTCAAGGGGTACTGAACACTGAAGCTTTCTTT. The complete variable domain, with remaining parts taken from reference TRBV2 and TRBJ1-1, reads EPEVTQTPSHQVTQMGQEVILRCVPISNHLYFYWYRQILGQKVEFLVSFYNNEISEKSEIFDDQFSVERPDGSNFTLKIRSTKLEDSAMYFCARGQGVLNTEAFFGQGTRLTVV.

This chain links TRBV11-2 with TRBJ1-4, with a weak D call TRBD1 (6 bases). The CDR3 covers 14 residues. Germline V gene data show CDR1 as SGHAT and CDR2 as FQNNGV. Trimming took 1 base from V and 9 from J, leaving 12 bases between them. CDR3 nucleotides: TGTGCCAGCAGCTTAGGAGGGGGGGGACAAAAACTGTTTTTT. It specifies CASSLGGGGQKLFF.

The chain uses TRBV6-5 and TRBJ1-5; TRBD1 agrees at 7 bases. The CDR3 totals 14 residues. Germline assignment: CDR1 MNHEY and CDR2 SVGAGI. V trimming: 5 bases; J trimming: 4 bases; junction bases outside the gene matches: 5. In DNA form, the CDR3 reads TGTGCCAGCAGTAGACAGGGTCGGAATCAGCCCCAGCATTTT. Amino acids: CASSRQGRNQPQHF.

This clone turned up a few times. Here the CDR3 DNA reads TGTGCCACCAGCTCCACAGGGTCTCGGTATCAGCCCCAGCATTTT. It translates to CATSSTGSRYQPQHF. The V gene is TRBV15, the J gene TRBJ1-5; the D gene is possibly TRBD1 (6 bases). The germline V gene has CDR1 LNHNV and CDR2 YYDKDF (reference sequence). This CDR3 has 15 amino acids. Trimming pared 5 bases from V and 5 bases from J, leaving 16 bases between.